This T cell receptor beta chain was found in a study of Ad26.COV2.S vaccination and SARS-CoV-2 variants (dated by TCRdb to the early 2020s). Background on the whole study: Donors in the vaccine arm were drawn from COV1001, a multicentre, randomized, double-blind, placebo-controlled phase I-IIa trial testing Ad26.COV2.S in healthy adults. Ad26.COV2.S was administered intramuscularly at 5 x 10^10 or 1 x 10^11 viral particles, either as a single shot or as two shots given 56 days apart. TCRbeta repertoire sequencing was used to assess the specificity and breadth of SARS-CoV-2-reactive T cell receptors after Ad26.COV2.S vaccination. The TCR-sequenced set comprised about 30 samples: some 19 Ad26.COV2.S vaccine recipients, 5 placebo recipients and 8 SARS-CoV-2 convalescent individuals. Trial participants were randomized into five groups of five, in which low-dose or high-dose Ad26.COV2.S was given once or twice, or placebo was given on both occasions. Blinding of investigators to trial group allocation was maintained during experiments and outcome assessment.

The intended sense of this specimen's treatment or condition label: 19 received Ad26.COV2.S at low or high dose, single or two shots; roughly five received placebo; per-sample allocation not given. Repertoires of vaccine and placebo recipients were sequenced from samples taken on day 63 after the first injection. In Cohort 1b, about 25 adults aged 18-55 years were enrolled at a single site in Boston, USA, between 29 July and 7 August 2020. As a vaccine, Ad26.COV2.S was a replication-incompetent adenovirus type 26 vector that expressed a prefusion-stabilized SARS-CoV-2 spike protein derived from the original Wuhan strain. TCRbeta CDR3 regions were sequenced with the immunoSEQ Assay. After extraction, genomic DNA underwent amplification by bias-controlled multiplex PCR, followed by high-throughput sequencing. The source study handled its data this way. To quantify the absolute abundance of each unique TCRbeta CDR3 region, sequences were collapsed and filtered. T cell fraction was estimated by normalizing TCRbeta template counts to usable DNA, with usable DNA measured through amplification of reference genes found in all nucleated cells. Repertoire TCRs were annotated as SARS-CoV-2-specific when V gene, CDR3 amino acid sequence and J gene were exactly matched to a known reactive TCR set. The reference SARS-CoV-2 TCR set was obtained from MIRA and was filtered for enrichment in COVID-19-positive ImmuneCODE repertoires, whereby public or cross-reactive TCRs were removed. Drawing on the MIRA antigens, annotated TCRs were analysed further at the level of specific ORF or position within ORF. Breadth was defined as the number of annotated unique rearrangements divided by the total number of unique productive rearrangements, and depth was defined as the summed frequency of the annotated unique rearrangements. TCR breadth was compared between groups using two-sided Wilcoxon rank-sum tests. Held by TCRdb, this immuneACCESS table contains in-frame sequences only and omits some clones. Under half of the omission traces to an unresolved V gene where checked; the cause of the rest is unknown. V and J calls and clone size are copied from that table; D and trimming were computed from the DNA. The sample records about 680,000 clones, around 89% of which are singletons. The ten most abundant clones make up about 1.5% of the sample.

CDR3 length: 14 amino acids, cysteine to phenylalanine. Just CDR3 DNA is preserved here, 42 bases in frame from base 1. The CDR1 and CDR2 encoded by the germline V gene are SGHTA and FQGNSA. V loses 5 bases, J loses 6 bases, and the germline ends lie 14 bases apart. General findings and caveats noted by the study authors: After vaccination, spike-specific CD8+ and CD4+ T cell responses were reported to show substantial breadth. It was noted by the authors that total T cell responses may have been underestimated by the TCR breadth and depth analyses. The study was not powered to compare responses between vaccine doses or regimens. Comparable non-spike TCR breadth was observed between vaccine and placebo recipients, consistent with only spike being contained in the vaccine. Higher spike-specific TCR breadth was observed in Ad26.COV2.S recipients than in placebo recipients (P = 0.0014).

Notes on this clone: The target of this receptor is not known. Base qualities are not provided; no much larger clone lies one nucleotide away.

The rearrangement joined TRBV7-2 to TRBJ2-4, with a tentative D gene TRBD2 over 6 matching bases. This specimen was peripheral blood, taken in a trial of Ad26.COV2.S vaccine versus placebo. The origin of this receptor is a person aged 18-60 years who received the Ad26.COV2.S COVID-19 vaccine or a placebo. The DNA reads as follows: TGTGCCAGCAGCCCCCGGAGGGATGGAAACATTCAGTACTTC. It translates to CASSPRRDGNIQYF.